Following are 2 T cell receptor beta chains from one sample sequenced in a study of CXCR3-negative and CXCR3-positive naive CD8 T cells. UMI-labeled TRB cDNA libraries were prepared by 5' RACE. TCRdb re-analyzed the 5' RACE reads; it lists each CDR3 protein once, without DNA. Its table lists approximately 52,000 distinct CDR3 sequences. Specimen: memory CD8+ T cells from blood. These receptors all come from a human donor in good health. Some clones in this sample may be carry-over from other donors' samples.

This rearrangement joins TRBV3-1 to TRBJ1-2; TCRdb's D call, TRBD1, is unchecked because there is no DNA. CDR1 and CDR2 from the germline V gene are LGHDT and YNNKEL (reference sequence). The CDR3 loop spans 14 amino acids. The CDR3 reads CASSHPGGFPGYTF.

V is TRBV4-3 and J is TRBJ2-3; the TCRdb D gene call, TRBD2, has no DNA to confirm it. The CDR3 has 18 residues. The germline V gene has CDR1 LGHNA and CDR2 YSLEER. CDR3 sequence: CASSQDVRLAGGTDTQYF.